The clone carrying this TCR beta chain was picked up a small number of times. Its antigen remains unidentified. The sample is drawn from a study of cytomegalovirus exposure and HLA in healthy donors. Study-level points and caveats: The majority of CMV-associated TCR beta chains were reported as apparently HLA-restricted in a later analysis. Whilst most TCR sequences proved rare, a subset of public TCRs occurred across many donors.

The CDR3 runs 15 residues. CDR1 and CDR2 (germline): SEHNR, FQNEAQ (reference sequence). V lost 5 bases, J lost 0 bases, and 13 bases lay in between. A multiplex PCR was run with 60 Vbeta primers and 13 Jbeta primers. The repertoire was sequenced with immunoSEQ multiplex PCR; TCRdb's copy has only in-frame clones and lacks some. The sample yields 140,000 to 150,000 clones, roughly 85% seen once. The J gene is TRBJ1-2, the V gene TRBV7-9, with no clear D. Material for sequencing was PBMCs. The clonotype was recovered from a male donor in good health and CMV-seronegative. CDR3 DNA sequence: TGTGCCAGCAGCCTTCCCGACACGACTAACTATGGCTACACCTTC. Translated, it gives CASSLPDTTNYGYTF. Full variable domain (remainder filled in from reference TRBV7-9 and TRBJ1-2): DTGVSQNPRHKITKRGQNVTFRCDPISEHNRLYWYRQTLGQGPEFLTYFQNEAQLEKSRLLSDRFSAERPKGSFSTLEIQRTEQGDSAMYLCASSLPDTTNYGYTFGSGTRLTVV.